This T cell receptor beta chain was sequenced during a study of blood T cells in healthy people across ages. Comments on this clonotype: Its antigen is still unknown.

Then a second PCR, running about 6 to 12 cycles, was carried out with a sample-barcoded 5' primer and a J-beta primer mix. A single record per CDR3 protein comes from TCRdb applying MiXCR to the 5' RACE reads. The sample includes about a million distinct CDR3 sequences, about 51% of them seen just once. The germline V gene has CDR1 MNHEY and CDR2 SMNVEV (reference sequence). Trimming took 1 base from V and 7 from J, leaving 16 bases between them. The CDR3 runs 15 residues. Study results and caveats: No conclusive comparison of naive versus antigen-experienced cells was possible with unsorted PBMCs.

This receptor was identified in a woman in her sixties or seventies in good health. This chain uses TRBV27 with TRBJ1-2, with D possibly matching TRBD1 (6 bases). The sample consisted of blood. The CDR3 spells CASSLYAGAGCGYTF. DNA for the CDR3: TGTGCCAGCAGTTTATATGCAGGGGCAGGTTGTGGCTACACCTTC.